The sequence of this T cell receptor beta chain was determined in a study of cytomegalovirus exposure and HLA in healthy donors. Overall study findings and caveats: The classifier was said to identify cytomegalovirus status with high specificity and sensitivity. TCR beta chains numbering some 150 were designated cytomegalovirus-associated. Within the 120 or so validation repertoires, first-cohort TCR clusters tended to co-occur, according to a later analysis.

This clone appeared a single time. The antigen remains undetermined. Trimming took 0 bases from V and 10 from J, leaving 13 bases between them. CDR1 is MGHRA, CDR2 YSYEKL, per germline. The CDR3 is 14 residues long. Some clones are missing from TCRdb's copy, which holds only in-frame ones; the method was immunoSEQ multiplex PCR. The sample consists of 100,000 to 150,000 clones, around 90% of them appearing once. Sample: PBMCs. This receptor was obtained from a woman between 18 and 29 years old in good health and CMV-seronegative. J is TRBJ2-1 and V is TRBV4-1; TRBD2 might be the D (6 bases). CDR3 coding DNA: TGCGCCAGCAGCCAAGATTTCACTAGCTTCGAGCAGTTCTTC. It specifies CASSQDFTSFEQFF.